A single sample gave rise to the 26 T cell receptor beta chains below, sequenced in a study of cytomegalovirus exposure and HLA in healthy donors. Primers: 60 Vbeta forward and 13 Jbeta reverse. Profiling relied on immunoSEQ multiplex PCR, and the TCRdb table lists in-frame clones only, not all of them. The table records about 110,000 clones, more than 60% of them present only once. Source material: PBMCs. Every receptor here comes from a male donor in good health and CMV-seronegative.

The chain combines TRBV7-8 with TRBJ2-1; tentatively, D is TRBD2 (5 bases). With 1 base removed from V and 4 bases from J, the gap between germline ends came to 11 bases. CDR1 is SGHVS, CDR2 FQNEAQ, per germline. This CDR3 is built from 15 residues. In DNA form, the CDR3 reads TGTGCCAGCAGCTTAGTGGGCGGGCGTTACAATGAGCAGTTCTTC. The encoded protein is CASSLVGGRYNEQFF.

The V gene is TRBV19, the J gene TRBJ2-1, with TRBD2 as a possible D gene (5 bases). V was clipped by 7 bases and J by 5 bases, with 15 bases between them. The length of the CDR3 is 14 residues. The germline V gene has CDR1 LNHDA and CDR2 SQIVND (reference sequence). CDR3 DNA sequence: TGTGCCAGTACTCCCAGCGGTGTTCACAATGAGCAGTTCTTC. It translates to CASTPSGVHNEQFF.

The rearrangement uses TRBV11-3 and TRBJ2-1; 14 nucleotides align to TRBD2. The CDR3 has 16 residues. The germline V gene has CDR1 SGHNT and CDR2 YENEEA. The ends lost 5 bases at V and 8 bases at J; junction bases unmatched: 8. The CDR3 nucleotides are TGTGCCAGCAGCCACGGGTCGGGACTAGCGGGAGATGAGCAGTTCTTC. It specifies CASSHGSGLAGDEQFF.

This clone was picked up a small number of times. The chain has TRBV7-2 and TRBJ1-4; D gene unclear. This CDR3 has 15 amino acids. Germline V gene data show CDR1 as SGHTA and CDR2 as FQGNSA. The V end was cut by 4 bases, the J end by 3 bases, with 12 bases between. Here the CDR3 reads CASSYDRGANEKLFF. CDR3 coding DNA: TGTGCCAGCAGCTATGATCGCGGGGCTAATGAAAAACTGTTTTTT.

This clone was picked up one time. The genes are TRBV4-1 and TRBJ2-1; D perhaps matches TRBD2 (6 bases). There are 13 residues in the CDR3. The germline gives CDR1 MGHRA, CDR2 YSYEKL. The ends were cut back, 2 bases at V and 8 bases at J, with 10 bases in the middle. CDR3 protein: CASSQPASDEQFF. The CDR3 DNA is TGCGCCAGCAGCCAACCCGCTAGCGATGAGCAGTTCTTC.

This clone was observed once. The J gene is TRBJ2-7, the V gene TRBV5-1; D is undetermined. The germline CDR1 and CDR2 sequences are SGHRS and YFSETQ. V was trimmed by 1 base and J by 7 bases, leaving 12 bases between them. This CDR3 is built from 13 residues. CDR3 sequence reads: CASSLMTAHEQYF. In DNA form, the CDR3 reads TGCGCCAGCAGCTTGATGACTGCCCATGAGCAGTACTTC.

Comment on this clone: At one end, the junction sequence differs from germline, possibly due to a read error. The chain combines TRBV7-9 with TRBJ1-4, with D maybe TRBD1 (6 bases). Germline V CDR1 and CDR2: SEHNR, FQNEAQ (reference sequence). The CDR3 has 14 amino acids. CDR3 loop: CSSSWTAPGEKLFF. In DNA, the CDR3 is TGTTCCAGCAGCTGGACAGCGCCGGGAGAAAAACTGTTTTTT. Complete variable domain (other parts from reference TRBV7-9 and TRBJ1-4): DTGVSQNPRHKITKRGQNVTFRCDPISEHNRLYWYRQTLGQGPEFLTYFQNEAQLEKSRLLSDRFSAERPKGSFSTLEIQRTEQGDSAMYLCSSSWTAPGEKLFFGSGTQLSVL.

CDR3 residues: CASSHQLAGERETQYF. Here the CDR3 DNA reads TGCGCCAGCAGCCACCAACTAGCGGGAGAGCGGGAGACCCAGTACTTC. The gene calls are TRBV4-1 and TRBJ2-5; TRBD2 agrees at 11 bases. Germline V lookup: CDR1 MGHRA, CDR2 YSYEKL. This CDR3 spans 16 amino acids. The V and J ends lost 3 bases and 5 bases, in that order; junction bases with no gene match: 8.

The V and J genes are TRBV9 and TRBJ2-1, with 8 positions matching TRBD2. The junction had 14 bases not matched to a gene; V was cut back by 0 bases and J by 9 bases. The length of the CDR3 is 17 residues. Germline V gene sequence: CDR1 SGDLS, CDR2 YYNGEE. This CDR3 is CASSVAWGTRGLIEQFF. The CDR3 DNA sequence: TGTGCCAGCAGCGTAGCTTGGGGGACTAGGGGTTTGATTGAGCAGTTCTTC.

The chain recombines TRBV7-9 with TRBJ1-2; 8 nucleotides agree with TRBD1. V trimming: 0 bases; J trimming: 8 bases; junction bases outside the gene matches: 8. CDR1 is SEHNR and CDR2 is FQNEAQ in the germline V gene (reference sequence). The CDR3 is made up of 15 amino acids. The CDR3: CASSLANQGAYGYTF. DNA for the CDR3: TGTGCCAGCAGCTTAGCGAATCAGGGGGCATACGGCTACACCTTC.

This clone came up many times. The chain uses TRBV2 and TRBJ2-7, with a weak D call TRBD1 (6 bases). This CDR3 spans 14 amino acids. V dropped 7 bases and J dropped 2 bases, with 15 bases sitting between them. Germline CDR1 SNHLY, CDR2 FYNNEI. Here the CDR3 DNA reads TGTGCCAGCACCGGCGTGGGACATCCCTACGAGCAGTACTTC. Protein sequence: CASTGVGHPYEQYF.

The chain uses TRBV5-1 and TRBJ2-5; 8 nucleotides match TRBD1. Trimming cost V 3 bases and J 1 base; bases outside gene matches: 5. There are 15 residues in the CDR3. Germline assignment: CDR1 SGHRS and CDR2 YFSETQ. CDR3 loop: CASSSLTGAQETQYF. The DNA of the CDR3 is TGCGCCAGCAGCTCGTTGACAGGGGCCCAAGAGACCCAGTACTTC.

This rearrangement joins TRBV7-2 to TRBJ1-2, with 9 bases lining up with TRBD1. CDR1 and CDR2 (germline): SGHTA, FQGNSA. This CDR3 has 17 amino acids. The J segment lost 6 bases and the V segment lost 5 bases, leaving 16 bases of the junction unmatched. The CDR3 sequence: CASSDNRDRAFMDGYTF. In DNA, the CDR3 is TGTGCCAGCAGCGACAATCGGGACAGGGCCTTTATGGATGGCTACACCTTC.

The rearrangement links TRBV30 to TRBJ1-2; D call uncertain. V was clipped by 0 bases and J by 7 bases, with 12 bases between them. The CDR3 spans 13 residues. Germline CDR1 reads GTSNPN; CDR2 reads SVGIG (reference sequence). CDR3 loop: CAWSVPPVRGYTF. DNA of the CDR3: TGTGCCTGGAGTGTACCTCCAGTACGTGGCTACACCTTC.

The chain has TRBV7-3 and TRBJ2-2; 8 nucleotides line up with TRBD1. The CDR3 covers 16 residues. Germline assignment: CDR1 SGHTA and CDR2 FQGTGA. V shed 3 bases, J shed 5 bases, and the junction held 8 bases outside the gene matches. The CDR3 here is CASSFRAGGDTGELFF. As DNA, the CDR3 is TGTGCCAGCAGCTTTAGGGCAGGGGGCGATACCGGGGAGCTGTTTTTT. Looking up the rest from reference TRBV7-3 and TRBJ2-2 gives the full variable domain: GAGVSQTPSNKVTEKGKYVELRCDPISGHTALYWYRQSLGQGPEFLIYFQGTGAADDSGLPNDRFFAVRPEGSVSTLKIQRTERGDSAVYLCASSFRAGGDTGELFFGEGSRLTVL.

The chain joins TRBV7-9 to TRBJ1-2; TRBD1 matches at 8 bases. Germline V gene sequence: CDR1 SEHNR, CDR2 FQNEAQ (reference sequence). This CDR3 has 15 residues. The junction had 4 bases not matched to a gene; V was cut back by 4 bases and J by 0 bases. CDR3 sequence: CASSSRQGSNYGYTF. CDR3 DNA: TGTGCCAGCAGCTCACGACAGGGGTCTAACTATGGCTACACCTTC. Based on the CDR3 plus reference TRBV7-9 and TRBJ1-2, the full variable domain is DTGVSQNPRHKITKRGQNVTFRCDPISEHNRLYWYRQTLGQGPEFLTYFQNEAQLEKSRLLSDRFSAERPKGSFSTLEIQRTEQGDSAMYLCASSSRQGSNYGYTFGSGTRLTVV.

This chain uses TRBV19 with TRBJ2-1, with a weak D call TRBD1 (5 bases). V dropped 5 bases and J dropped 2 bases, with 10 bases sitting between them. The germline V gene encodes CDR1 LNHDA and CDR2 SQIVND (reference sequence). This CDR3 region has 14 residues. The CDR3 bases are TGTGCCAGTAGTCTACAGGCGACCTACAATGAGCAGTTCTTC. It codes for CASSLQATYNEQFF.

V usage is TRBV5-1 and J usage is TRBJ1-4; TRBD1 matches at 8 bases. Germline V gene lookup returns CDR1 SGHRS and CDR2 YFSETQ. J lost 5 bases, V lost 4 bases, and 7 bases had no gene match. This CDR3 contains 15 residues. Written as DNA, the CDR3 is TGCGCCAGCAGCGTGGGGACAGGCCGAAATGAAAAACTGTTTTTT. Translation: CASSVGTGRNEKLFF.

This clone has only a few counts. This chain uses TRBV11-2 with TRBJ1-2; 8 nucleotides align to TRBD1. The length of the CDR3 is 16 residues. Germline values: CDR1 SGHAT, CDR2 FQNNGV. V lost 4 bases to trimming and J lost 5 bases; unmatched junction nucleotides: 12. This chain's CDR3 is CASSSLRQGSGYGYTF. For the CDR3, the DNA is TGTGCCAGCAGCTCCCTCAGACAGGGGAGTGGGTATGGCTACACCTTC.

The chain uses TRBV14 and TRBJ1-2; 7 nucleotides match TRBD1. The CDR3 has 16 amino acids. Germline-derived CDR1 and CDR2 are SGHDN and FVKESK. The V and J ends lost 0 bases and 4 bases, in that order; junction bases with no gene match: 8. The CDR3 DNA follows: TGTGCCAGCAGCCAAGAGACAGGGATTTCTATCTATGGCTACACCTTC. Translation: CASSQETGISIYGYTF.

The chain has TRBV11-2 and TRBJ2-7; no clear D gene. Trimming cost V 3 bases and J 0 bases, with 6 bases left between them. This CDR3 is 13 amino acids long. Germline CDR1 is SGHAT and CDR2 is FQNNGV. The CDR3 DNA sequence: TGTGCCAGCAGCTTTTTTATCTCCTACGAGCAGTACTTC. Protein product: CASSFFISYEQYF.

Remarks on this clone: Other DNA sequences from this sample encode an identical CDR3 as well. V usage is TRBV5-1 and J usage is TRBJ2-1; 7 bases line up with TRBD2. Unmatched junction bases numbered 9, after V lost 4 bases and J lost 5 bases. Germline V CDR1 and CDR2: SGHRS, YFSETQ. The CDR3 is made up of 15 amino acids. The CDR3 region is CASSLVAGSDNEQFF. The CDR3 nucleotides are TGCGCCAGCAGCCTGGTAGCGGGCTCGGACAATGAGCAGTTCTTC.

There are a few counts of this clone. This chain joins TRBV11-3 and TRBJ2-7; TRBD1 is a possible D gene (6 bases). The CDR3 spans 14 residues. Trimming took off 7 bases at V and 3 bases at J, with 16 bases between the two ends. Germline CDR1 is SGHNT and CDR2 is YENEEA. CDR3 bases: TGTGCCAGCAACGCACAGGGCCCCCTCTACGAGCAGTACTTC. Translation: CASNAQGPLYEQYF.

The CDR3 bases are TGTGCCAGTAGTATTTTCGGTCAGCCCCAGCATTTT. Its protein is CASSIFGQPQHF. This chain uses TRBV19 with TRBJ1-5; D is ambiguous. Germline V gene sequence: CDR1 LNHDA, CDR2 SQIVND (reference sequence). This CDR3 is built from 12 residues. Deletions cut 3 bases from V and 6 bases from J, with 6 bases between.

This clone was seen just once. This sequence joins TRBV28 and TRBJ2-6, with 9 bases lining up with TRBD2. Germline CDR1 MDHEN, CDR2 SYDVKM. CDR3 size: 17 residues. V shed 7 bases and J 3 bases; nucleotides not matched to a gene: 10. CDR3 residues: CASTFIAGAGGANVLTF. The CDR3 nucleotides read TGTGCCAGCACCTTTATAGCGGGAGCGGGTGGGGCCAACGTCCTGACTTTC.

The rearrangement uses TRBV5-1 and TRBJ2-3; possible D gene TRBD1, 6 bases. Germline assignment: CDR1 SGHRS and CDR2 YFSETQ. The CDR3 is 14 residues long. Trimming removed 2 bases at V and 0 bases at J, with 7 bases between. As DNA, the CDR3 is TGCGCCAGCAGCTTACAGGGAAGCACAGATACGCAGTATTTT. Its translation: CASSLQGSTDTQYF.